The clone carrying this TCR beta chain was counted a few times. V was clipped by 5 bases and J by 7 bases; unmatched bases: 4. The germline CDR1 and CDR2 sequences are SEHNR and FQNEAQ (reference sequence). This CDR3 has 12 residues. Data came from immunoSEQ multiplex PCR; TCRdb stores just in-frame clones and leaves some out. The data contain tens of thousands of clones, roughly two thirds of them singletons. These data originate in a study of blood T cell repertoires in COVID-19. Study in general: Sources were T cells, B-cell-depleted T cells, or PBMCs; the material itself was cDNA or gDNA.

The rearrangement uses TRBV7-9 and TRBJ2-5; TRBD1 agrees at 7 bases. Input material: peripheral blood. This TCR derives from a woman between 70 and 85 years old with COVID-19, enrolled during active disease. CDR3 bases: TGTGCCAGCAGCGTACAGGGGACGACCCAGTACTTC. Protein product: CASSVQGTTQYF.